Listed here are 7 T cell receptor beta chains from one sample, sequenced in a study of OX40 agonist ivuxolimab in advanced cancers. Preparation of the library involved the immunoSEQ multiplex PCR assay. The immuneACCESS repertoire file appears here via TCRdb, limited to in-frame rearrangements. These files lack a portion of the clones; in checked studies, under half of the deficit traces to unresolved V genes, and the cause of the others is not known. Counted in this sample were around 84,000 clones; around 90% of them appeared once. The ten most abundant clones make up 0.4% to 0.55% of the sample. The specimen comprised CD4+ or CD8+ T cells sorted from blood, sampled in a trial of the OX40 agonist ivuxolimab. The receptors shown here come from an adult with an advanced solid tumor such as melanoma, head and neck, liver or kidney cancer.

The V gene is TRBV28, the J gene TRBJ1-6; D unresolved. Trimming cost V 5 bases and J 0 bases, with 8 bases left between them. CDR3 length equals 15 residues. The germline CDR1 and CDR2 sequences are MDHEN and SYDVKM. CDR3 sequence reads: CASSLRSSYNSPLHF. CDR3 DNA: TGTGCCAGCAGTCTTCGGAGCTCCTATAATTCACCCCTCCACTTT.

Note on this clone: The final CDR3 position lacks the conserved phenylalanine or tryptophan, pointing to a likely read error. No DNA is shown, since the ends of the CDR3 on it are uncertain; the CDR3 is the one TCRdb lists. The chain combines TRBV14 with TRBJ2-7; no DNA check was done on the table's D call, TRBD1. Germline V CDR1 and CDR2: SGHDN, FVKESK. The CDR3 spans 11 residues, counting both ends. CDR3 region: CASSYRDRGRN.

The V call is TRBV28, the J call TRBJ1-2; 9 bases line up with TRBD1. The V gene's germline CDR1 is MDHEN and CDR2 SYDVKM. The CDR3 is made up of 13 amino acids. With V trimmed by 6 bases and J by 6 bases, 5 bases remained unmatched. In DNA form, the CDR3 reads TGTGCCAGCAGGTCGACAGGGGGGCATGGCTACACCTTC. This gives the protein CASRSTGGHGYTF.

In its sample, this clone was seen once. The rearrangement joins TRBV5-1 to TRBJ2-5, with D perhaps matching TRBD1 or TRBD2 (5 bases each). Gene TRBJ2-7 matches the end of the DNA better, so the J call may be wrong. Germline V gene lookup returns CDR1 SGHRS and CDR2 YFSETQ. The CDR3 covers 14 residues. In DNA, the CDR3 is TGCGCCAGCAGCCCCGGGGCAGGGTCCTACGAGCAGTACTTC. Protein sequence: CASSPGAGSYEQYF.

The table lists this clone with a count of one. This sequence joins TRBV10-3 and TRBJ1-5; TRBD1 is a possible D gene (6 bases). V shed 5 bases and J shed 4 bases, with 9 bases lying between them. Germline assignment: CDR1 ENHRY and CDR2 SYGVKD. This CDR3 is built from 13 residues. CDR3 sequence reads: CAISQGSNQPQHF. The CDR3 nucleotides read TGTGCCATCAGTCAGGGGTCAAATCAGCCCCAGCATTTT.

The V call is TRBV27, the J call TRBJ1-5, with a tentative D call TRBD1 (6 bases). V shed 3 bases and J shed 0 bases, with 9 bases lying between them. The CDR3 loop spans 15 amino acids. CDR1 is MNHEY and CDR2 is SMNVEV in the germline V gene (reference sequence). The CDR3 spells CASSFRGYSNQPQHF. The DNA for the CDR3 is TGTGCCAGCAGTTTTAGGGGGTATAGCAATCAGCCCCAGCATTTT.

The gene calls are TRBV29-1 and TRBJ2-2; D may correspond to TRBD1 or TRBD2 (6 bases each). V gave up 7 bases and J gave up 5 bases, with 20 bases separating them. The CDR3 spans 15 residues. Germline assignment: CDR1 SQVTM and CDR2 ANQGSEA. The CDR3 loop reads CSARRGQGSTGELFF. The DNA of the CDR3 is TGCAGCGCCCGACGGGGGCAGGGGTCTACCGGGGAGCTGTTTTTT.